This TCR beta chain was sequenced in a study of PD-L1 blockade in urothelial cancer. Sequenced by immunoSEQ multiplex PCR; TCRdb stores in-frame clones only, minus some. The repertoire holds approximately 48,000 clones, with around 88% as singletons. V gave up 1 base and J gave up 12 bases, with 23 bases separating them. The length of the CDR3 is 16 residues. Germline V CDR1 and CDR2: SGHVS, FNYEAQ. This TCR was recovered from a man in his 60s with urothelial cancer. The chain has TRBV7-6 and TRBJ2-3; D not resolved. Sequencing used PBMCs, obtained around atezolizumab (anti-PD-L1) treatment. The CDR3 DNA reads TGTGCCAGCAGCTTAGTTGTCCGTGCGTCAAACAGTCCCCAGTATTTT. Translating gives CASSLVVRASNSPQYF.